A selection of T cell receptor beta chains follows, all from one sample in a study of control samples from healthy donors and cancer patients. Clones were sequenced by immunoSEQ multiplex PCR, and TCRdb holds only the in-frame ones, with some missing. The sample shows fewer than 95,000 clones, 86% of them seen only once. The sequenced sample consisted of blood. The receptor source for this set is a man aged 30 to 45 in good health. The CDR3 runs from the conserved cysteine through the conserved F or W. Each record gives: J gene, V gene, CDR3 protein.

j_call: TRBJ1-1; v_call: TRBV2; cdr3_aa: CASGRQGGTEAFF
j_call: TRBJ2-1; v_call: TRBV5-1; cdr3_aa: CASNSGGSSYNEQFF
j_call: TRBJ2-7; v_call: TRBV12-5; cdr3_aa: CASGFTGIAYEQYF
j_call: TRBJ2-2; v_call: TRBV5-1; cdr3_aa: CASSLTPETAGTGELFF
j_call: TRBJ2-5; v_call: TRBV18; cdr3_aa: CASSPGPPSLSKETQYF
j_call: TRBJ1-1; v_call: TRBV28; cdr3_aa: CASEGTGWKIEAFF
j_call: TRBJ2-2; v_call: TRBV24-1; cdr3_aa: CATSDVTGNTGELFF
j_call: TRBJ2-4; v_call: TRBV7-9; cdr3_aa: CASSLGDTGKNIQYF
j_call: TRBJ2-3; v_call: TRBV5-5; cdr3_aa: CASSLPRQGGTDTQYF
j_call: TRBJ1-4; v_call: TRBV28; cdr3_aa: CASRPRTDLNEKLFF
j_call: TRBJ2-5; v_call: TRBV3-1/TRBV3-2; cdr3_aa: CASSPLRGGAGTQYF
j_call: TRBJ1-3; v_call: TRBV7-2; cdr3_aa: CASRTGMNTIYF
j_call: TRBJ1-1; v_call: TRBV5-1; cdr3_aa: CASSWNRPNTEAFF
j_call: TRBJ1-5; v_call: TRBV6-5; cdr3_aa: CASSATGGRNQPQHF
j_call: TRBJ2-3; v_call: TRBV12-5; cdr3_aa: CASGLPILATSTDTQYF
j_call: TRBJ2-7; v_call: TRBV7-9; cdr3_aa: CASSFVGTGNREQYF
j_call: TRBJ1-2; v_call: TRBV6-4; cdr3_aa: CASSDSGTNYGYTF
j_call: TRBJ1-6; v_call: TRBV5-1; cdr3_aa: CASSLSQGRDSPLHF
j_call: TRBJ2-2; v_call: TRBV2; cdr3_aa: CASTAAVTNTGELFF
j_call: TRBJ1-2; v_call: TRBV7-9; cdr3_aa: CASSLQGNYGYTF
j_call: TRBJ2-2; v_call: TRBV19; cdr3_aa: CASSGRNRGGGELFF
j_call: TRBJ2-1; v_call: TRBV5-1; cdr3_aa: CASTRGGSSSYNEQFF
j_call: TRBJ1-1; v_call: TRBV4-1; cdr3_aa: CASSQERLNTEAFF
j_call: TRBJ2-6; v_call: TRBV11-2; cdr3_aa: CASSFGQPSGANVLTF
j_call: TRBJ2-1; v_call: TRBV11-3; cdr3_aa: CASSLENRGREQFF
j_call: TRBJ1-2; v_call: TRBV7-9; cdr3_aa: CASSLEVRDYGYTF
j_call: TRBJ1-4; v_call: TRBV9; cdr3_aa: CASSPGQEKLFF
j_call: TRBJ1-2; v_call: TRBV5-6; cdr3_aa: CASSLDRNYGYTF
j_call: TRBJ1-2; v_call: TRBV5-8; cdr3_aa: CASSPSGRFNYGYTF
j_call: TRBJ1-6; v_call: TRBV19; cdr3_aa: CASSPGQVPNSPLHF
j_call: TRBJ2-2; v_call: TRBV7-9; cdr3_aa: CASSLGLSGNTGELFF